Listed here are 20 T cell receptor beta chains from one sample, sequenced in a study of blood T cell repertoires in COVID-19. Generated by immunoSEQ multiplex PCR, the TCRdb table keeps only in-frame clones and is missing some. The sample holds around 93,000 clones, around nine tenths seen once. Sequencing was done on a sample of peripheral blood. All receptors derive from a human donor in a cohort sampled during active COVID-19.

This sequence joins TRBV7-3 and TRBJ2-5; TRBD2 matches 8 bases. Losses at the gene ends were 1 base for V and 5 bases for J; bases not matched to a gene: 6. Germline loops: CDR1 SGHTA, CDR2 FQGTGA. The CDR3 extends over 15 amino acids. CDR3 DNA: TGTGCCAGCAGCTTAAACGGGGGGGCTCGGGAGACCCAGTACTTC. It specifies CASSLNGGARETQYF.

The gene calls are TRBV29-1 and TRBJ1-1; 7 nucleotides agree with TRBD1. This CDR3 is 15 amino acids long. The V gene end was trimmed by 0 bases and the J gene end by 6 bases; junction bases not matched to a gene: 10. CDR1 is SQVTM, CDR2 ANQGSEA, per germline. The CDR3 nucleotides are TGCAGCGTTGAAGATCTAGGGCTCGGGACAGCTGAAGCTTTCTTT. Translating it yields CSVEDLGLGTAEAFF.

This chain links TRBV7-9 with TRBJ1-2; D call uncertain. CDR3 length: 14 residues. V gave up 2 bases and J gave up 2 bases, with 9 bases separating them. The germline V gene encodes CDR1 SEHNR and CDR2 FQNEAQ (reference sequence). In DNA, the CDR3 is TGTGCCAGCAGCTTACGTAGAGCCAACTATGGCTACACCTTC. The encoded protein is CASSLRRANYGYTF.

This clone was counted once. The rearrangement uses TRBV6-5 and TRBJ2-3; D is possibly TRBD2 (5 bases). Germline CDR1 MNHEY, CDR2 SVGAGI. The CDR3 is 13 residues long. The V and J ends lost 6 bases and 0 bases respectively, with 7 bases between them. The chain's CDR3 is CASRGLSTDTQYF. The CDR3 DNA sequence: TGTGCCAGCAGAGGACTTAGCACAGATACGCAGTATTTT.

CDR3 protein: CASSLGTGGTYGYTF. CDR3 nucleotides: TGTGCCAGCAGCTTAGGGACAGGGGGTACCTATGGCTACACCTTC. The chain couples TRBV7-9 to TRBJ1-2; TRBD1 matches at 10 bases. This CDR3 is built from 15 residues. V lost 1 base, J lost 4 bases, and 3 bases stayed unmatched. Per germline, CDR1 SEHNR and CDR2 FQNEAQ (reference sequence).

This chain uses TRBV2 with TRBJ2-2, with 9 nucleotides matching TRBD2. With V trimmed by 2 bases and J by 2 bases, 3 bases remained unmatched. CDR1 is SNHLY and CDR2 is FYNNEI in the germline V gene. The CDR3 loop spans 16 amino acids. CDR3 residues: CASSELAGTNTGELFF. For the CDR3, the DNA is TGTGCCAGCAGTGAACTAGCGGGGACAAACACCGGGGAGCTGTTTTTT.

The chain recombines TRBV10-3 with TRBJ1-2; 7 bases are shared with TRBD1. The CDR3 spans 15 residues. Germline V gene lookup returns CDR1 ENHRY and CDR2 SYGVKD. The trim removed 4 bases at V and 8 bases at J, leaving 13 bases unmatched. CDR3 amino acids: CAISAPGQSLRGYTF. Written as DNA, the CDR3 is TGTGCCATCAGTGCCCCGGGACAGAGCCTTAGGGGCTACACCTTC.

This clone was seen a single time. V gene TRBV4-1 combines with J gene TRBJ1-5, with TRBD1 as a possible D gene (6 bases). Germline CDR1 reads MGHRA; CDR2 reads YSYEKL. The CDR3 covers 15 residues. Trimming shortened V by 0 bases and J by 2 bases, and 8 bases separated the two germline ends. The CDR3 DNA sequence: TGCGCCAGCAGCCAAGATTACAGGGGCAATCAGCCCCAGCATTTT. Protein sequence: CASSQDYRGNQPQHF.

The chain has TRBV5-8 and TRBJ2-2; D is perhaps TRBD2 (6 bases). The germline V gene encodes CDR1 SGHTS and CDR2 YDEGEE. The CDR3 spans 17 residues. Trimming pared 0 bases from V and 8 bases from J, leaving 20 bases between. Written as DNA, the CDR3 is TGTGCCAGCAGCTTGGGAGTTTCTAGCGTCCGATCGGGGGAGCTGTTTTTT. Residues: CASSLGVSSVRSGELFF.

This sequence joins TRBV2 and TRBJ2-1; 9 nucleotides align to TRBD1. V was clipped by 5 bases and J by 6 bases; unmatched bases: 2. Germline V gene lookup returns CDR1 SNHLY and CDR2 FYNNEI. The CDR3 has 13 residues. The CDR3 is CASSRDRVNEQFF. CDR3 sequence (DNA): TGTGCCAGCAGTAGGGACAGGGTCAATGAGCAGTTCTTC.

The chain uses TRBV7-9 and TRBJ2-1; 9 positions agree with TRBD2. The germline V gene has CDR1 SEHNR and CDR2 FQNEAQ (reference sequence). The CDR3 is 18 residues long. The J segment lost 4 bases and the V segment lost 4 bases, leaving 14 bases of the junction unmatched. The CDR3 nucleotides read TGTGCCAGCAGCTCCAGATCGTGGGTTGCGGGGGGGTACAATGAGCAGTTCTTC. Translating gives CASSSRSWVAGGYNEQFF.

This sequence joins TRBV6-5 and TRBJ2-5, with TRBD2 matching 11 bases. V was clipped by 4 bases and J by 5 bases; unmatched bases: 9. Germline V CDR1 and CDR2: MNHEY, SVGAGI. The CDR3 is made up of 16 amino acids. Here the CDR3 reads CASSLVLAGAQETQYF. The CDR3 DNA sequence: TGTGCCAGCAGTTTAGTACTAGCGGGAGCCCAGGAGACCCAGTACTTC.

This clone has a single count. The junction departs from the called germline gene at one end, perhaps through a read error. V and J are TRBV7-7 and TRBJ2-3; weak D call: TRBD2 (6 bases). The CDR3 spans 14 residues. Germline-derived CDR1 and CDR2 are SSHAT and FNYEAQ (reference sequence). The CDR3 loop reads CASSSTGEADTQYF. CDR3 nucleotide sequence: TGTGCTAGCAGCTCTACGGGAGAGGCAGATACGCAGTATTTT.

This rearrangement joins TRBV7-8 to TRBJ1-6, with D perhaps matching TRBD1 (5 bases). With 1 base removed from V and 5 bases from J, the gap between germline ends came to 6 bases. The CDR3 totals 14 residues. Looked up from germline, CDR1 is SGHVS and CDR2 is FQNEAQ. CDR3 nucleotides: TGTGCCAGCAGCTTAGGGGGCGATAATTCACCCCTCCACTTT. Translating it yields CASSLGGDNSPLHF. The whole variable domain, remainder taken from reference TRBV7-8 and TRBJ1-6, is GAGVSQSPRYKVAKRGQDVALRCDPISGHVSLFWYQQALGQGPEFLTYFQNEAQLDKSGLPSDRFFAERPEGSVSTLKIQRTQQEDSAVYLCASSLGGDNSPLHFGNGTRLTVT.

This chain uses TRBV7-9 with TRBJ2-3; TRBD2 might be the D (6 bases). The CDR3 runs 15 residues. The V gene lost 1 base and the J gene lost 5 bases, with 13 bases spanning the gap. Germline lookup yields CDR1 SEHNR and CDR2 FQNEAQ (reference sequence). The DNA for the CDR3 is TGTGCCAGCAGCTTAGACGGAGGGCGGGGAGATACGCAGTATTTT. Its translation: CASSLDGGRGDTQYF.

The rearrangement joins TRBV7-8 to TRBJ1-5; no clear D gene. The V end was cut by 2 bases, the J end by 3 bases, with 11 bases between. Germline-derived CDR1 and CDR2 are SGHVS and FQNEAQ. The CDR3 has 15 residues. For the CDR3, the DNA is TGTGCCAGCAGCTTAACGGCAGGCTACAATCAGCCCCAGCATTTT. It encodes CASSLTAGYNQPQHF.

The CDR3 protein is CASSVGSQGYEQYF. In nucleotides, the CDR3 is TGTGCCAGCAGCGTAGGCTCCCAGGGGTACGAGCAGTACTTC. V is TRBV9 and J is TRBJ2-7, with D possibly TRBD1 on 6 matching bases. V lost 0 bases to trimming and J lost 4 bases, with 11 bases between them. Germline V gives CDR1 SGDLS, CDR2 YYNGEE. This CDR3 has 14 residues.

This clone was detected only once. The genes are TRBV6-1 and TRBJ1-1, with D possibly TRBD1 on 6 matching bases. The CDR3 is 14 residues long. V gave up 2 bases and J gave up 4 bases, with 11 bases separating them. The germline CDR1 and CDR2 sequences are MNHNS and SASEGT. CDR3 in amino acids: CASSETGPSTEAFF. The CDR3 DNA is TGTGCCAGCAGTGAAACAGGGCCGAGCACTGAAGCTTTCTTT.

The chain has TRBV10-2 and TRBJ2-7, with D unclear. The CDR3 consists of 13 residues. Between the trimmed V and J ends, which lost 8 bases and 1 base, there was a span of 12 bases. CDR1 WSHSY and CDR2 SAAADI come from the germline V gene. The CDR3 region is CASGLVRSYEQYF. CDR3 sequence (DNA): TGCGCCAGCGGCCTGGTGCGGTCCTACGAGCAGTACTTC.

CDR3 DNA: TGTGCCATCAGCCCAATAGCGGGACAGACCTACGAGCAGTACTTC. The encoded protein is CAISPIAGQTYEQYF. The chain employs TRBV10-3 and TRBJ2-7; tentative D call: TRBD2 (8 bases). Germline CDR1 ENHRY, CDR2 SYGVKD. The V gene lost 6 bases and the J gene lost 2 bases, with 17 bases spanning the gap. This CDR3 contains 15 residues.